This T cell receptor (beta chain) originates from a study of shared clonotypes between healthy human individuals. Some clones are missing from TCRdb's copy, which holds only in-frame ones; the method was immunoSEQ multiplex PCR. The table has 2 million to 3 million clones, approximately 90% seen once; the top ten hold around 0.14%. This CDR3 spans 15 amino acids. The germline V gene encodes CDR1 SEHNR and CDR2 FQNEAQ (reference sequence). V trimming: 3 bases; J trimming: 6 bases; junction bases outside the gene matches: 6. Sequencing was carried out using naive CD4+ T cells sorted from blood. Documented subset: CD45RA+ positively selected. This receptor was identified in a man between 18 and 35 years old in good health. The V call is TRBV7-9, the J call TRBJ2-2; the match to TRBD2 covers 8 bases. The DNA of the CDR3 is TGTGCCAGCAGCTTCGGGAGGGAGAGAGCCGGGGAGCTGTTTTTT. The encoded protein is CASSFGRERAGELFF.